One sample yielded the 14 T cell receptor beta chains listed below, sequenced in a study of Graves' ophthalmopathy and Graves' hyperthyroidism. Transcripts of RNA were the source for amplifying TCR beta CDR3 regions. RT-PCR in the first round used HTBI primers; a second-round multiplex PCR followed. In TCRdb, the multiplex PCR reads were re-called with MiXCR into one record per CDR3 protein. The table records about 640,000 distinct CDR3 sequences, roughly two fifths of them present only once. Material for sequencing was peripheral blood. All receptors derive from an adult man with Graves' ophthalmopathy.

This clonotype was found many times. The chain joins TRBV6-5 to TRBJ2-5, with D perhaps being TRBD1 or TRBD2 (7 bases each). The germline V and J ends were trimmed by 6 bases and 9 bases, with 17 bases remaining between them. The germline CDR1 and CDR2 sequences are MNHEY and SVGAGI. This CDR3 region has 13 residues. The CDR3 region is CASSPARGGPQYF. CDR3 coding DNA: TGTGCCAGCAGCCCCGCCAGGGGGGGGCCCCAGTACTTC.

The chain carries TRBV20-1 and TRBJ1-2; 7 bases are shared with TRBD1. Germline CDR1 DFQATT, CDR2 SNEGSKA (reference sequence). CDR3 length: 12 residues. V was pared by 6 bases and J by 6 bases, with 7 bases of the junction left unmatched. CDR3 in amino acids: CSADRTGNGYTF. The CDR3 DNA reads TGCAGTGCCGACAGGACAGGAAATGGCTACACCTTC.

There are many counts of this clonotype. The chain is built from TRBV29-1 and TRBJ1-4; D uncertain. Trimming took off 7 bases at V and 5 bases at J, with 11 bases between the two ends. Germline lookup yields CDR1 SQVTM and CDR2 ANQGSEA. There are 12 residues in the CDR3. The CDR3 DNA is TGCAGCGCGGGTGGCCAAAATGAAAAACTGTTTTTT. It is translated as CSAGGQNEKLFF.

Details on this clonotype: A much larger clonotype is one base distant, so this may be a read error. The gene calls are TRBV10-3 and TRBJ1-2; a weak D match, TRBD1 (6 bases). This CDR3 comprises 14 residues. In germline, CDR1 is ENHRY, CDR2 SYGVKD. The CDR3 nucleotides read TGTGCCAGCAGTGAACAGGGAGGCGGCTGTGGCTACACCTTC. This encodes CASSEQGGGCGYTF.

This clonotype was detected ten times or more. V is TRBV6-5 and J is TRBJ1-1; D is ambiguous. This CDR3 is 12 amino acids long. Looked up from germline, CDR1 is MNHEY and CDR2 is SVGAGI. V was clipped by 6 bases and J by 9 bases, with 14 bases between them. CDR3 nucleotides: TGTGCCAGCAGCTCGACCGCCCGACAAGCTTTCTTT. Amino acids: CASSSTARQAFF.

This chain joins TRBV5-4 and TRBJ1-4; D unclear. CDR3 length: 15 residues. Trimming left V 5 bases short and J 0 bases short, with 11 bases between. CDR1 and CDR2 (germline): SGHNT, YYREEE (reference sequence). CDR3 residues: CASSRDGATNEKLFF. In DNA form, the CDR3 reads TGTGCCAGCAGTAGAGACGGCGCAACTAATGAAAAACTGTTTTTT.

This clonotype came up many times. This chain connects TRBV5-1 to TRBJ1-1; unclear D gene. CDR3 length: 14 residues. The germline V gene encodes CDR1 SGHRS and CDR2 YFSETQ. Trimming removed 4 bases at V and 5 bases at J, with 15 bases between. CDR3 DNA: TGCGCCAGCAGCCTAGGGTCTCTGGGGACTGAAGCTTTCTTT. It is translated as CASSLGSLGTEAFF.

The chain joins TRBV9 to TRBJ2-2; D unresolved. The CDR3 runs to 17 residues. The V and J ends lost 4 bases and 6 bases respectively, with 22 bases between them. Germline CDR1 is SGDLS and CDR2 is YYNGEE. The CDR3 protein is CASSQSWALEHAGELFF. CDR3 DNA: TGTGCCAGCAGCCAAAGCTGGGCCCTCGAACACGCCGGGGAGCTGTTTTTT. Together with reference TRBV9 and TRBJ2-2, the CDR3 gives the full variable domain: DSGVTQTPKHLITATGQRVTLRCSPRSGDLSVYWYQQSLDQGLQFLIQYYNGEERAKGNILERFSAQQFPDLHSELNLSSLELGDSALYFCASSQSWALEHAGELFFGEGSRLTVL.

The chain uses TRBV15 and TRBJ2-5, with D possibly called TRBD1 or TRBD2 (5 bases each). Trimming cost V 3 bases and J 5 bases, with 13 bases left between them. CDR3 length: 14 residues. CDR1 is LNHNV, CDR2 YYDKDF, per germline (reference sequence). In DNA form, the CDR3 reads TGTGCCACCAGCAGTACGGGGACCGGGGAGACCCAGTACTTC. Translation: CATSSTGTGETQYF.

This clonotype was counted a few times. The CDR3 reads CASSLSQGRYEAFF. In DNA form, the CDR3 reads TGCGCCAGCAGCCTCTCACAGGGACGGTACGAAGCTTTCTTT. The rearrangement uses TRBV5-1 and TRBJ1-1; perhaps TRBD1 as D (6 bases). V dropped 4 bases and J dropped 8 bases, with 18 bases sitting between them. The CDR3 length is 14 residues. Germline V CDR1 and CDR2: SGHRS, YFSETQ.

This rearrangement joins TRBV10-3 to TRBJ2-7, with D possibly being TRBD1 (6 bases). This CDR3 has 13 amino acids. CDR1 ENHRY and CDR2 SYGVKD come from the germline V gene. Between the trimmed V and J ends, which lost 10 bases and 0 bases, there was a span of 13 bases. The CDR3 sequence: CATQGQPSYEQYF. The DNA for the CDR3 is TGTGCCACCCAGGGACAACCCTCCTACGAGCAGTACTTC.

This clonotype was seen repeatedly, ten times or more. V is TRBV19 and J is TRBJ2-5; D possibly corresponds to TRBD1 (5 bases). The CDR3 covers 14 residues. V shed 4 bases and J shed 2 bases, with 11 bases lying between them. Germline values: CDR1 LNHDA, CDR2 SQIVND (reference sequence). CDR3 region: CASSTQQGQETQYF. As DNA, the CDR3 is TGTGCCAGTAGTACCCAGCAGGGTCAAGAGACCCAGTACTTC.

To note about this clonotype: Possible read error: a much larger clone is one base away. In this CDR3 the conserved last residue, phenylalanine or tryptophan, is missing, so a read error is likely. The V call is TRBV7-8, the J call TRBJ2-7; TRBD1 might be the D (6 bases). The ends were cut back, 6 bases at V and 6 bases at J, with 21 bases in the middle. CDR1 and CDR2 from the germline V gene are SGHVS and FQNEAQ. The CDR3 spans 15 residues. Written as DNA, the CDR3 is TGTGCCAGCAGTCCTCAACAGGGTGTGGGCGTCGAGCAGTACCTC. As protein: CASSPQQGVGVEQYL.

This chain joins TRBV4-1 and TRBJ1-4; TRBD1 might be the D (6 bases). Germline V gene sequence: CDR1 MGHRA, CDR2 YSYEKL. With 3 bases removed from V and 7 bases from J, the gap between germline ends came to 12 bases. The CDR3 loop spans 14 amino acids. The CDR3 region is CASSQVSDSEKLFF. Here the CDR3 DNA reads TGCGCCAGCAGCCAGGTTTCGGACAGTGAAAAACTGTTTTTT.